This TCR beta chain is drawn from a study of radiation and T cells in renal cell carcinoma. Findings of the study overall: Pretreatment tumor biopsies were lacking, so baseline clonotypes are unknown.

Time point indicated: blood 2 weeks post-SBRT. The sample's treatment: 15 Gy SBRT to primary tumor, nephrectomy 4 weeks later. Serial blood draws occurred at baseline and 2 and 4 weeks post-SBRT. The CDR3 is made up of 15 amino acids. Germline CDR1 reads LNHDA; CDR2 reads SQIVND (reference sequence). V lost 0 bases and J 6 bases, leaving 15 bases between the germline ends. This clone came up once. Its antigen is currently unknown. Sequenced by immunoSEQ multiplex PCR; TCRdb stores in-frame clones only, minus some. The data contain 120,000 or so clones, around 80% of them singletons. V and J are TRBV19 and TRBJ2-7; perhaps TRBD1 as D (6 bases). The clonotype originates from a man aged 45-65 years with renal cell carcinoma. Sample: blood, taken from a patient whose treatment included radiotherapy and nephrectomy. The CDR3 DNA sequence: TGTGCCAGTAGTATAGAATTGAGGGGGATCGGCGAGCAGTACTTC. It is translated as CASSIELRGIGEQYF.